One and the same sample provided the 20 T cell receptor beta chains below, sequenced in a study of beta chain features in type 1 diabetes. Reverse transcription of all isolated RNA meant that expressed TCRB transcripts were sequenced. Data came from immunoSEQ multiplex PCR; TCRdb stores just in-frame clones and leaves some out. The data hold around 250,000 clones, with approximately 14% observed a single time. The specimen was naive CD4+ T cells from blood. These receptors all stem from a woman aged 40 to 55 in good health.

This clone was picked up a small number of times. The chain combines TRBV5-1 with TRBJ1-6; the match to TRBD1 covers 7 bases. CDR1 is SGHRS, CDR2 YFSETQ, per germline. The CDR3 has 17 residues. V dropped 5 bases and J dropped 6; count of bases not matched to a gene: 14. As DNA, the CDR3 is TGCGCCAGCAGGTCGCTACAGGGGACACCGGGTAATTCACCCCTCCACTTT. It codes for CASRSLQGTPGNSPLHF.

The CDR3 region has the DNA TGTGCCAGCGGATGGGGGGGTCGAGTCACTGAAGCTTTCTTT. Its translation is CASGWGGRVTEAFF. The rearrangement uses TRBV5-6 and TRBJ1-1; D may be TRBD1 (5 bases). The germline V gene has CDR1 SGHDT and CDR2 YYEEEE. There are 14 residues in the CDR3. Trimming shortened V by 7 bases and J by 4 bases, and 17 bases separated the two germline ends.

This clone has only a few counts. The chain links TRBV6-1 to TRBJ2-3, with D possibly TRBD1 on 6 matching bases. The V end lost 2 bases, the J end lost 10 bases, and 19 bases lay between the germline ends. Germline V CDR1 and CDR2: MNHNS, SASEGT. The length of the CDR3 is 15 residues. CDR3 sequence (DNA): TGTGCCAGCAGTGAATCGCTGGACCGGGACAAGGCGCAGTATTTT. Its translation: CASSESLDRDKAQYF.

The genes are TRBV19 and TRBJ2-5; D unresolved. The V end lost 4 bases, the J end lost 5 bases, and 11 bases lay between the germline ends. From germline, CDR1 is LNHDA and CDR2 SQIVND (reference sequence). This CDR3 comprises 13 residues. This CDR3 reads CASSTLLGETQYF. The CDR3, as DNA: TGTGCCAGTAGTACTCTTCTCGGGGAGACCCAGTACTTC.

This clone was recorded a few times. The V call is TRBV6-5, the J call TRBJ2-3; D is unclear. From germline, CDR1 is MNHEY and CDR2 SVGAGI. This CDR3 region has 13 residues. The V end lost 10 bases, the J end lost 0 bases, and 11 bases lay between the germline ends. The CDR3 loop is CATAATSTDTQYF. The DNA for the CDR3 is TGTGCCACCGCGGCAACTAGCACAGATACGCAGTATTTT.

The chain has TRBV9 and TRBJ2-1; D is perhaps TRBD2 (5 bases). V was cut by 4 bases and J by 4 bases, with 15 bases left in between. The CDR3 consists of 15 residues. In germline, CDR1 is SGDLS, CDR2 YYNGEE. The CDR3 region is CASSPRLLAYNEQFF. CDR3 in DNA: TGTGCCAGCAGCCCCCGGCTCCTAGCTTACAATGAGCAGTTCTTC.

The chain employs TRBV15 and TRBJ2-7; 10 nucleotides align to TRBD1. After removal of 1 base from V and 7 bases from J, the junction contained 10 bases not matched to a gene. The germline V gene encodes CDR1 LNHNV and CDR2 YYDKDF (reference sequence). The CDR3 totals 16 residues. CDR3 region: CATSRGRGQGTREQYF. DNA of the CDR3: TGTGCCACCAGCAGAGGCAGGGGACAGGGGACGAGAGAGCAGTACTTC.

The table lists this clone with a few counts. J is TRBJ1-1 and V is TRBV13; 7 nucleotides align to TRBD1. The CDR3 totals 11 residues. The V and J ends lost 3 bases and 11 bases, in that order; junction bases with no gene match: 3. CDR1 PRHDT and CDR2 FYEKMQ come from the germline V gene (reference sequence). The CDR3 reads CASSFRGLAFF. The CDR3 DNA reads TGTGCCAGCAGCTTCAGGGGGTTGGCTTTCTTT.

The rearrangement links TRBV9 to TRBJ1-1; a weak D match, TRBD1 (6 bases). The V and J ends lost 4 bases and 0 bases respectively, with 19 bases between them. Germline V lookup: CDR1 SGDLS, CDR2 YYNGEE. The CDR3 is 17 residues long. The CDR3 loop reads CASSSRQDIHLNTEAFF. In DNA form, the CDR3 reads TGTGCCAGCAGCTCTCGACAGGACATACATCTGAACACTGAAGCTTTCTTT.

This clone was seen more than once but under ten times. The chain couples TRBV19 to TRBJ1-5, with 11 bases identical to TRBD1. With V trimmed by 10 bases and J by 5 bases, 4 bases remained unmatched. Germline CDR1 reads LNHDA; CDR2 reads SQIVND (reference sequence). The length of the CDR3 is 13 residues. In DNA, the CDR3 is TGTGCCACCACGGGACAGGGGGATCAGCCCCAGCATTTT. Translation: CATTGQGDQPQHF.

The gene calls are TRBV2 and TRBJ2-3; D gene ambiguous. The ends were cut back, 2 bases at V and 7 bases at J, with 4 bases in the middle. CDR3 length: 11 amino acids. Germline V lookup: CDR1 SNHLY, CDR2 FYNNEI. CDR3 residues: CASSEPYTQYF. DNA for the CDR3: TGTGCCAGCAGTGAACCTTATACGCAGTATTTT.

This clone was found a few times. The chain uses TRBV19 and TRBJ2-3, with 12 bases that match TRBD2. This CDR3 comprises 14 residues. V lost 6 bases and J lost 6; bases outside the gene matches: 4. Germline CDR1 LNHDA, CDR2 SQIVND (reference sequence). The CDR3: CASRLAGGLDTQYF. CDR3 coding DNA: TGTGCCAGTAGGCTAGCGGGGGGGCTCGATACGCAGTATTTT.

This clone was observed a handful of times. J is TRBJ2-1 and V is TRBV6-5; D is possibly TRBD2 (6 bases). Germline CDR1 and CDR2: MNHEY and SVGAGI. The CDR3 covers 12 residues. Trimming pared 6 bases from V and 8 bases from J, leaving 11 bases between. In DNA form, the CDR3 reads TGTGCCAGCAGCAGGAGGGGCTATGAGCAGTTCTTC. It encodes CASSRRGYEQFF.

The chain links TRBV5-6 to TRBJ2-3, with 7 bases matching TRBD2. The CDR3 runs 17 residues. CDR1 SGHDT and CDR2 YYEEEE come from the germline V gene. J was trimmed by 5 bases and V by 1 base; bases with no gene match: 13. DNA of the CDR3: TGTGCCAGCAGCTTGCCCCGGCTAGCGGTATCAGGAGATACGCAGTATTTT. The encoded protein is CASSLPRLAVSGDTQYF.

This clone was seen only a few times. V and J are TRBV15 and TRBJ2-3; D is perhaps TRBD2 (6 bases). With 0 bases removed from V and 4 bases from J, the gap between germline ends came to 11 bases. The CDR3 length is 15 residues. Germline V gene lookup returns CDR1 LNHNV and CDR2 YYDKDF (reference sequence). CDR3 sequence: CATSRDGGIPDTQYF. In nucleotides, the CDR3 is TGTGCCACCAGCAGAGATGGGGGGATCCCAGATACGCAGTATTTT.

The chain links TRBV25-1 to TRBJ1-6, with 7 bases aligning to TRBD1. Germline V gene sequence: CDR1 MGHDK, CDR2 SYGVNS. There are 14 residues in the CDR3. The J segment lost 4 bases and the V segment lost 6 bases, leaving 3 bases of the junction unmatched. This CDR3 reads CASRQGTYNSPLHF. DNA of the CDR3: TGTGCCAGCAGACAGGGGACTTATAATTCACCCCTCCACTTT.

This clone was seen more than once but under ten times. CDR3 sequence: CASSEFHRAGSNQPQHF. The CDR3, as DNA: TGTGCCAGCAGTGAATTCCATAGGGCAGGGAGCAATCAGCCCCAGCATTTT. The J gene is TRBJ1-5, the V gene TRBV2; TRBD1 is a possible D gene (5 bases). This CDR3 contains 17 residues. Germline V gene data show CDR1 as SNHLY and CDR2 as FYNNEI. The V end lost 2 bases, the J end lost 1 base, and 15 bases lay between the germline ends.

This clone was counted between two and nine times. The rearrangement links TRBV9 to TRBJ1-2; 7 nucleotides agree with TRBD1. The junction had 6 bases not matched to a gene; V was cut back by 0 bases and J by 1 base. There are 16 residues in the CDR3. Germline CDR1 SGDLS, CDR2 YYNGEE. The CDR3, as DNA: TGTGCCAGCAGCGTAGAGCCAGGGGGAAGTAACTATGGCTACACCTTC. This codes for CASSVEPGGSNYGYTF.

This clone was seen more than once but under ten times. V gene TRBV2 combines with J gene TRBJ2-3; possibly TRBD1 for D (6 bases). V was cut by 5 bases and J by 6 bases, with 21 bases left in between. Germline values: CDR1 SNHLY, CDR2 FYNNEI. The CDR3 has 16 amino acids. Here the CDR3 reads CASSQLAGARLDTQYF. The CDR3 region has the DNA TGTGCCAGCAGTCAACTGGCAGGGGCGCGTCTGGATACGCAGTATTTT.

This clone was recorded a few times. The chain is built from TRBV19 and TRBJ2-2, with D uncertain. Germline assignment: CDR1 LNHDA and CDR2 SQIVND (reference sequence). This CDR3 comprises 14 residues. Deletions cut 5 bases from V and 4 bases from J, with 11 bases between. In DNA form, the CDR3 reads TGTGCCAGTAGTCCTACAGACCTCACCGGGGAGCTGTTTTTT. This gives the protein CASSPTDLTGELFF.